Here is one T cell receptor beta chain with its context. No antigen is known for it. This sample is part of a study of chemoradiotherapy in HPV16-positive cancers. Study-level background: Candidate HPV-specific T-cell clones and common TCR motifs came from functional assays in a couple of HPV16-positive patients. Study-level findings and limits: HPV-specific T cells were functionally defined from only a couple of HPV16-positive patients. Candidate HPV-specific clones and E7-related TCR motifs grew in tumor during treatment.

The data were produced by immunoSEQ multiplex PCR, yet TCRdb's version contains in-frame clones alone and is incomplete. Among about 5,900 clones, approximately 79% were seen once, and the ten largest hold 6.3%. Germline V gene data show CDR1 as SGHTA and CDR2 as FQGNSA. The V end lost 5 bases, the J end lost 10 bases, and 17 bases lay between the germline ends. The CDR3 extends over 13 amino acids. Sample: tumor tissue, taken from a patient who underwent chemoradiotherapy. The V call is TRBV7-2, the J call TRBJ1-1; possible D gene TRBD1, 5 bases. This receptor was taken from a human donor with HPV-associated anogenital cancer. CDR3 sequence: CASSPAQGVVAFF. The CDR3 DNA reads TGTGCCAGCAGCCCCGCTCAGGGAGTAGTAGCTTTCTTT.